This T cell receptor (beta chain) appears in the sequencing data of a study of Ad26.COV2.S vaccination and SARS-CoV-2 variants. Study-wide results and limits: Higher spike-specific TCR breadth was found in vaccine recipients than in placebo recipients. Spike-specific CD8+ and CD4+ T cell responses reportedly showed substantial breadth after vaccination.

The V segment lost 5 bases and the J segment 5 bases; nucleotides outside the gene matches: 9. The CDR3 has 14 residues. Germline loops: CDR1 SGHRS, CDR2 YFSETQ. Details on this clone: Its target is not known.

Assay used: immunoSEQ multiplex PCR; TCRdb lists only in-frame clones, some missing. Altogether 290,000 or so clones are present, about 90% being singletons, with the ten largest covering around 3%. The treatment: over 15 received Ad26.COV2.S at low or high dose, single or two shots; about 5 received placebo; per-sample allocation not given. The samples date from day 63 after the first vaccine or placebo injection. The sequence came from a person between 18 and 59 years old who received the Ad26.COV2.S COVID-19 vaccine or a placebo. This specimen was peripheral blood, taken in a trial of Ad26.COV2.S vaccine versus placebo. The rearrangement links TRBV5-1 to TRBJ1-1, with 7 bases identical to TRBD1. Written as DNA, the CDR3 is TGCGCCAGCAGTTCTACAGGGGTTAATACTGAAGCTTTCTTT. Translation gives CASSSTGVNTEAFF.